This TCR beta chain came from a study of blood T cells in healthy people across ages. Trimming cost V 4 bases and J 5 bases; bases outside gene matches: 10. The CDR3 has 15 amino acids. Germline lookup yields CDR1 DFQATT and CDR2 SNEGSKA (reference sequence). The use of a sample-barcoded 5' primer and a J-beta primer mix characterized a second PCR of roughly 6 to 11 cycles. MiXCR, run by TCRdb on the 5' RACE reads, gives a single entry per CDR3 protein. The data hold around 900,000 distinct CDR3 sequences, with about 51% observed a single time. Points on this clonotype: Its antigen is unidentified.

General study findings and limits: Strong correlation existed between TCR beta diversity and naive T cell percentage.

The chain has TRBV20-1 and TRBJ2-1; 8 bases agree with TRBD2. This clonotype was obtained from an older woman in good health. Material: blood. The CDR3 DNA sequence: TGCAGTGCTACGATGGCGGGAGGAACCAACAATGAGCAGTTCTTC. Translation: CSATMAGGTNNEQFF.